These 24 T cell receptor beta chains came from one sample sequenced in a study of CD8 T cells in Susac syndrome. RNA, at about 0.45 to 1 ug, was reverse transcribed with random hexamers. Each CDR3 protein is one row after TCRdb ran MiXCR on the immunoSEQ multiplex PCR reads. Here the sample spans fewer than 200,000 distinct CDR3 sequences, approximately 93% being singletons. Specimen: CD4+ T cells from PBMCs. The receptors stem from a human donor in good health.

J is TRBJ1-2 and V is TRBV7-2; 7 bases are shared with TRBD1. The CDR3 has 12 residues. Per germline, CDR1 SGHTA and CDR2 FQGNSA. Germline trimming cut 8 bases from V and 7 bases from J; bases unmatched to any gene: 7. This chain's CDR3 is CASSRAGGGYTF. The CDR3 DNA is TGTGCCAGCTCACGTGCAGGGGGTGGCTACACCTTC.

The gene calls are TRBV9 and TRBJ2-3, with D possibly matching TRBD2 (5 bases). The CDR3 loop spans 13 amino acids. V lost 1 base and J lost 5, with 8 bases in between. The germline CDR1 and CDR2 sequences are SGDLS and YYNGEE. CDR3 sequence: CASSVNAGDTQYF. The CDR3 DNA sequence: TGTGCCAGCAGCGTAAACGCGGGAGATACGCAGTATTTT. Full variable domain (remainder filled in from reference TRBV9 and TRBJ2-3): DSGVTQTPKHLITATGQRVTLRCSPRSGDLSVYWYQQSLDQGLQFLIQYYNGEERAKGNILERFSAQQFPDLHSELNLSSLELGDSALYFCASSVNAGDTQYFGPGTRLTVL.

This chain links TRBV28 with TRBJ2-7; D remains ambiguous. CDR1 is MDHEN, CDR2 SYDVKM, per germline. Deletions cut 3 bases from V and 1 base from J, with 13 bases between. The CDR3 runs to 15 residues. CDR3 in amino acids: CASSLGRAGSYEQYF. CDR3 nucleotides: TGTGCCAGCAGTTTGGGTCGCGCCGGGTCCTACGAGCAGTACTTC.

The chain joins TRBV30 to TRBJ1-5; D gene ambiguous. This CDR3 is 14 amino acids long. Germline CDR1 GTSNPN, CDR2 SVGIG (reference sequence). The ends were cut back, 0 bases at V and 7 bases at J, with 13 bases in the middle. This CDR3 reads CAWSVPRAGQPQHF. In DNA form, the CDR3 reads TGTGCCTGGAGTGTACCGAGGGCAGGACAGCCCCAGCATTTT.

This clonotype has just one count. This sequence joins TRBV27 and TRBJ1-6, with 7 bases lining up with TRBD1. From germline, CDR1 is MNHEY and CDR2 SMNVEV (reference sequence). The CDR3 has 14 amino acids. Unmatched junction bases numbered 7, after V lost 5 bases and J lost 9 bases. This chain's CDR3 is CASSQMDRFSPLHF. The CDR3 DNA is TGTGCCAGCAGTCAAATGGACAGGTTTTCACCCCTCCACTTT.

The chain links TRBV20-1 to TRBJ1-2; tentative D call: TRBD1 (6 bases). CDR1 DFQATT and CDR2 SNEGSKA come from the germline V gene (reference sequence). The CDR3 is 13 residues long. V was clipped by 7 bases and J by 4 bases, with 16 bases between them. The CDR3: CSGFTGSSYGYTF. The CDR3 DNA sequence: TGCAGTGGATTCACAGGGAGTTCCTATGGCTACACCTTC.

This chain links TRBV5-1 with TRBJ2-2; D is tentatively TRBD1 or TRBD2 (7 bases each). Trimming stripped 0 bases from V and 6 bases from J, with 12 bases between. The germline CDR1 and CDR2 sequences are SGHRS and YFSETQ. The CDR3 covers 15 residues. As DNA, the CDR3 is TGCGCCAGCAGCTTGGCGACAGGGAGGGCCGGGGAGCTGTTTTTT. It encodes CASSLATGRAGELFF.

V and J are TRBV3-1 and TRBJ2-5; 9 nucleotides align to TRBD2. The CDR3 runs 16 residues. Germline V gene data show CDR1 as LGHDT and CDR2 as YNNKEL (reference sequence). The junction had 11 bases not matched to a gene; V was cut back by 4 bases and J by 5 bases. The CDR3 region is CASSPYGGGAGETQYF. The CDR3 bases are TGTGCCAGCAGCCCATATGGCGGGGGGGCCGGGGAGACCCAGTACTTC.

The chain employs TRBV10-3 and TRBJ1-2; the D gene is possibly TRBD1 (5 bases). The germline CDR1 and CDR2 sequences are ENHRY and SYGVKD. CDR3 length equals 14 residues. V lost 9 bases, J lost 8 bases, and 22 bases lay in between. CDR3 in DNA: TGTGCCATTGGGACGGCTCTGACTGTTGGAGGCTACACCTTC. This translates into CAIGTALTVGGYTF.

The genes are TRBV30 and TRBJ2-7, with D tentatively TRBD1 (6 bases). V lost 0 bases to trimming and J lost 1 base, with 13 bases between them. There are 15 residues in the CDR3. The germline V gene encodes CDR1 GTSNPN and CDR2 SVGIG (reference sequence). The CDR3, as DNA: TGTGCCTGGAGTGTACAGGGACACCTTTCCTACGAGCAGTACTTC. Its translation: CAWSVQGHLSYEQYF.

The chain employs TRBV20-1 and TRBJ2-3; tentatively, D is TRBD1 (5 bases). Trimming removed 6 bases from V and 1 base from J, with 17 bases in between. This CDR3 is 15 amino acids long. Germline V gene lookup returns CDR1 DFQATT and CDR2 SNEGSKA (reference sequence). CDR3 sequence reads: CSARPGAGRTDTQYF. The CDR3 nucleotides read TGCAGTGCCCGCCCTGGGGCCGGACGCACAGATACGCAGTATTTT.

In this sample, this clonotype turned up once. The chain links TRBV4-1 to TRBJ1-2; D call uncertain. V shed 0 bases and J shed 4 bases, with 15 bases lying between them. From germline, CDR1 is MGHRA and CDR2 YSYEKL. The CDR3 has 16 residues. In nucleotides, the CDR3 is TGCGCCAGCAGCCAAGATAGAAAGCGGGGAGGCTATGGCTACACCTTC. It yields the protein CASSQDRKRGGYGYTF.

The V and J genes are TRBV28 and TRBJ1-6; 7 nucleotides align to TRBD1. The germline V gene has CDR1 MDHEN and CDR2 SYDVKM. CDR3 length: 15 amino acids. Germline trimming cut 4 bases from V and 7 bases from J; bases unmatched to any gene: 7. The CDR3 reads CASSSMTGSNSPLHF. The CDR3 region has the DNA TGTGCCAGCAGTTCGATGACAGGGAGCAATTCACCCCTCCACTTT.

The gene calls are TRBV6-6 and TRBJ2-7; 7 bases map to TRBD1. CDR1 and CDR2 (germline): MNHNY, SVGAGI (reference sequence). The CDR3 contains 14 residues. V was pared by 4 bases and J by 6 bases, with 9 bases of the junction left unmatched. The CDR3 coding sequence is TGTGCCAGCAGTTCCCTGACAGGGTCGGGCGAGCAGTACTTC. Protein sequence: CASSSLTGSGEQYF.

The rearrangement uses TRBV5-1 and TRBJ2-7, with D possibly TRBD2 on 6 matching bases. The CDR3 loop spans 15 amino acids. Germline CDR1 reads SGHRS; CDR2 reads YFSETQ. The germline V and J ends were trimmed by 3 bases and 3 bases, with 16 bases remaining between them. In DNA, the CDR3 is TGCGCCAGCAGCTCGCGGGGTTCCTCCTTCTACGAGCAGTACTTC. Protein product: CASSSRGSSFYEQYF.

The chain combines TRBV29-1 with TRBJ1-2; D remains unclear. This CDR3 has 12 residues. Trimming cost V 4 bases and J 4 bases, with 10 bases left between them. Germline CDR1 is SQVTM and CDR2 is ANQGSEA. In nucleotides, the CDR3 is TGCAGCGTTGGTCAGACTCTCTATGGCTACACCTTC. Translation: CSVGQTLYGYTF.

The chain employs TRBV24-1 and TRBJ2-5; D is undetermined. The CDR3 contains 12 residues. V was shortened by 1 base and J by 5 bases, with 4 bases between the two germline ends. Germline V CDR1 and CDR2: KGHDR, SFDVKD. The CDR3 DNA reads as TGTGCCACCAGTGATTTCTTGGAGACCCAGTACTTC. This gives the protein CATSDFLETQYF.

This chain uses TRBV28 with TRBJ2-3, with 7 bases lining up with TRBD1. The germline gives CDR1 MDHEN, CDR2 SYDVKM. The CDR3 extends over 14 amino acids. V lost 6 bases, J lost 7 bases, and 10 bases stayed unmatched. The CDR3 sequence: CASRRTGDLYTQYF. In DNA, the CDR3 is TGTGCCAGCAGGCGGACAGGCGACTTGTATACGCAGTATTTT.

This chain's CDR3 is CSVSTGGQGSRGYTF. CDR3 DNA sequence: TGCAGCGTTTCTACCGGGGGACAGGGTTCCCGTGGCTACACCTTC. J is TRBJ1-2 and V is TRBV29-1; 9 nucleotides agree with TRBD1. The V gene's germline CDR1 is SQVTM and CDR2 ANQGSEA. V lost 5 bases and J lost 7; bases outside the gene matches: 14. The CDR3 is 15 residues long.

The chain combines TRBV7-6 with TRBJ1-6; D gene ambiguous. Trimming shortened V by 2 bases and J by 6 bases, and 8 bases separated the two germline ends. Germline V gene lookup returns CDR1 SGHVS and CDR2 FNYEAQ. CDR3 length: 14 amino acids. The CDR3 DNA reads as TGTGCCAGCAGCTTACAGGCTCCTAATTCACCCCTCCACTTT. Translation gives CASSLQAPNSPLHF.

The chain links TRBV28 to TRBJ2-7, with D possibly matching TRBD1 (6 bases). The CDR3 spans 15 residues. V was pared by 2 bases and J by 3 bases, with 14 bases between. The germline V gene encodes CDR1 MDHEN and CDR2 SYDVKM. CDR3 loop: CASSLSQGTYYEQYF. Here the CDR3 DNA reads TGTGCCAGCAGTTTAAGCCAGGGGACCTACTACGAGCAGTACTTC.

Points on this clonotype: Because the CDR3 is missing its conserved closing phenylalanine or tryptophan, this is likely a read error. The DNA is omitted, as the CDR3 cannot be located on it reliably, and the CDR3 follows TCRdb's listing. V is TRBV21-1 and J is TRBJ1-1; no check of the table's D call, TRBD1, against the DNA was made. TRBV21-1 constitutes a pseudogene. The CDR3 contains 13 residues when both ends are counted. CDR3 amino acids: CASSKALFGAPSI.

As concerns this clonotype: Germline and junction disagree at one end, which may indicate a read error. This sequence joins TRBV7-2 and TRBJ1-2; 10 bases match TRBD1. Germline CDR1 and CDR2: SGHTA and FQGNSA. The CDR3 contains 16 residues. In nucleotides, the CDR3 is TGTGCCAGCAGCTCGAGTAGTGGGGACAGGGGAAAGGCGGTCGCCTTC. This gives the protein CASSSSSGDRGKAVAF.

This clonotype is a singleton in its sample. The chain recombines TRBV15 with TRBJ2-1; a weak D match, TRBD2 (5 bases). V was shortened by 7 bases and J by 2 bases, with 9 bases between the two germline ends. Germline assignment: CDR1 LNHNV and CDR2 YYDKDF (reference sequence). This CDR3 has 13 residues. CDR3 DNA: TGTGCCACCAATCCCGGGGCCTACAATGAGCAGTTCTTC. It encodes CATNPGAYNEQFF.